This paragraph covers one T cell receptor (beta chain) sequence. As to time point: cycle 4 day 1 (C4D1), after less than 7 weeks of nivolumab. Brentuximab vedotin exposure varied, and every patient relapsed after autologous stem cell transplantation. These data originate in a study of PD-1 blockade in classical Hodgkin lymphoma. The germline V gene encodes CDR1 SGHTA and CDR2 FQGNSA. CDR3 size: 13 residues. The ends were cut back, 1 base at V and 7 bases at J, with 8 bases in the middle. Data came from immunoSEQ multiplex PCR; TCRdb stores just in-frame clones and leaves some out. Of about 41,000 clones listed, roughly 69% are singletons.

The sequence derives from a human donor with classical Hodgkin lymphoma. This rearrangement joins TRBV7-2 to TRBJ2-1; D unclear. Sequences were derived from peripheral blood mononuclear cells (PBMCs), sampled before the fourth cycle of nivolumab. Here the CDR3 DNA reads TGTGCCAGCAGCTTAGTGTTGGGGAATGAGCAGTTCTTC. Protein sequence: CASSLVLGNEQFF. The full variable domain, completed using reference TRBV7-2 and TRBJ2-1, is GAGVSQSPSNKVTEKGKDVELRCDPISGHTALYWYRQSLGQGLEFLIYFQGNSAPDKSGLPSDRFSAERTGGSVSTLTIQRTQQEDSAVYLCASSLVLGNEQFFGPGTRLTVL.